Shown below are 9 T cell receptor beta chains from a single sample sequenced in a study of immune cell composition in non-small cell lung cancer. Sequencing used immunoSEQ multiplex PCR; TCRdb keeps in-frame clones, though not all of them. The sample contains approximately 9,100 clones, less than 80% of which appear only once. Input material: lung tumor tissue. These receptors were collected from a human donor with non-small cell lung cancer.

This rearrangement joins TRBV27 to TRBJ2-1; D is possibly TRBD2 (6 bases). The CDR3 loop spans 18 amino acids. Germline CDR1 reads MNHEY; CDR2 reads SMNVEV (reference sequence). The ends were cut back, 6 bases at V and 2 bases at J, with 23 bases in the middle. As DNA, the CDR3 is TGTGCCAGCAGCTTAAATCTCAGGTTAGCGGAGCCCTACAATGAGCAGTTCTTC. Translating it yields CASSLNLRLAEPYNEQFF.

This clone ranks as large. This chain links TRBV29-1 with TRBJ2-1; 11 bases align to TRBD1. This CDR3 is built from 14 residues. CDR1 SQVTM and CDR2 ANQGSEA come from the germline V gene. J lost 7 bases, V lost 4 bases, and 6 bases had no gene match. CDR3: CSVGGTGGANEQFF. DNA for the CDR3: TGCAGCGTTGGCGGGACAGGGGGTGCGAATGAGCAGTTCTTC.

The rearrangement joins TRBV11-3 to TRBJ2-3; unclear D gene. This CDR3 spans 13 amino acids. Trimming left V 1 base short and J 7 bases short, with 9 bases between. Germline CDR1 SGHNT, CDR2 YENEEA. CDR3 in DNA: TGTGCCAGCAGCTTAGGGGCAGCAAATACGCAGTATTTT. This sequence encodes CASSLGAANTQYF.

V gene TRBV5-6 combines with J gene TRBJ2-7, with D tentatively TRBD2 (6 bases). Germline CDR1 and CDR2: SGHDT and YYEEEE. The CDR3 is 12 amino acids. The V end lost 4 bases, the J end lost 7 bases, and 12 bases lay between the germline ends. CDR3 sequence (DNA): TGTGCCAGCAGCGCCTACCGGGGGGAGCAGTACTTC. Encoded protein: CASSAYRGEQYF.

V usage is TRBV19 and J usage is TRBJ2-3; 9 bases fit TRBD1. Trimming cost V 6 bases and J 8 bases; bases outside gene matches: 12. The CDR3 spans 15 residues. The germline gives CDR1 LNHDA, CDR2 SQIVND (reference sequence). DNA for the CDR3: TGTGCCAGTAGCACAGGGGGCGGTGGTTGGGGTACGCAGTATTTT. Its translation is CASSTGGGGWGTQYF.

This clone has only one observation. The rearrangement links TRBV6-5 to TRBJ1-6, with a tentative D call TRBD1 (5 bases). Germline CDR1 MNHEY, CDR2 SVGAGI. The germline V and J ends were trimmed by 6 bases and 3 bases, with 12 bases remaining between them. The CDR3 extends over 15 amino acids. CDR3 DNA sequence: TGTGCCAGCAGGACAGCCTCTATCTATAATTCACCCCTCCACTTT. It yields the protein CASRTASIYNSPLHF.

CDR3 residues: CASSSGFYNEQFF. The CDR3 DNA reads TGTGCCAGCAGCTCCGGGTTCTACAATGAGCAGTTCTTC. The chain uses TRBV5-6 and TRBJ2-1; D uncertain. The CDR3 runs to 13 residues. The germline CDR1 and CDR2 sequences are SGHDT and YYEEEE. The germline V and J ends were trimmed by 3 bases and 3 bases, with 7 bases remaining between them.

The V call is TRBV6-4, the J call TRBJ2-3; D may be TRBD2 (5 bases). Germline V gives CDR1 MRHNA, CDR2 SNTAGT. V dropped 4 bases and J dropped 0 bases, with 14 bases sitting between them. CDR3 length: 16 residues. CDR3 DNA sequence: TGTGCCAGCAGTGCTGCCGCGGGCGGTAGCACAGATACGCAGTATTTT. Translating gives CASSAAAGGSTDTQYF.

In its sample, this clone was seen a few times. This sequence joins TRBV2 and TRBJ1-4, with a possible D match to TRBD1 (6 bases). The CDR3 has 16 residues. V lost 5 bases, J lost 1 base, and 14 bases lay in between. CDR1 and CDR2 (germline): SNHLY, FYNNEI. CDR3 in DNA: TGTGCCAGCAGTTTTTCACAGGGTCGAACTAATGAAAAACTGTTTTTT. It specifies CASSFSQGRTNEKLFF.